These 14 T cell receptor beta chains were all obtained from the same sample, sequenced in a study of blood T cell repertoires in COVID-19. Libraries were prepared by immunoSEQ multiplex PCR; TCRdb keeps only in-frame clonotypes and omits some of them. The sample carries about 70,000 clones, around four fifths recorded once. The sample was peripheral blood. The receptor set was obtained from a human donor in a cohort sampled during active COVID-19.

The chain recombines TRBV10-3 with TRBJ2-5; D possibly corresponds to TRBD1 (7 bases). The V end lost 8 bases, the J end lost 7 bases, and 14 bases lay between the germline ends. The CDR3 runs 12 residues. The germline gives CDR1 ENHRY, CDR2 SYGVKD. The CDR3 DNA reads TGTGCCATCGGGATGCAGGGGGGGACCCAGTACTTC. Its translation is CAIGMQGGTQYF.

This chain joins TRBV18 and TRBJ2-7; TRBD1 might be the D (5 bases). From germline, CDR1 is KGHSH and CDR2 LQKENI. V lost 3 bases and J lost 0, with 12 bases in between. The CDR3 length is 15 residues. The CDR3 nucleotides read TGTGCCAGCTCACCGGCAGGGTCCCTCTCCTACGAGCAGTACTTC. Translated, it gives CASSPAGSLSYEQYF.

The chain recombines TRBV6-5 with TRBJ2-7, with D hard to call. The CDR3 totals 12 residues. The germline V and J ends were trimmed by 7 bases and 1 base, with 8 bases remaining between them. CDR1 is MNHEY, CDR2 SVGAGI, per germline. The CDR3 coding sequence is TGTGCCAGCATGGGCCTTTCCTACGAGCAGTACTTC. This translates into CASMGLSYEQYF.

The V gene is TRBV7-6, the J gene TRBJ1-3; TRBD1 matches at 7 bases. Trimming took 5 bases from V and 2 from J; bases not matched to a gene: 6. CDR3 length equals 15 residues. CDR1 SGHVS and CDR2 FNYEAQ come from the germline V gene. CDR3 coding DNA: TGTGCCAGCAGCCTTGACAGGGCTCCTGGAAACACCATATATTTT. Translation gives CASSLDRAPGNTIYF. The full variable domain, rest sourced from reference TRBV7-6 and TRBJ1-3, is GAGVSQSPRYKVTKRGQDVALRCDPISGHVSLYWYRQALGQGPEFLTYFNYEAQQDKSGLPNDRFSAERPEGSISTLTIQRTEQRDSAMYRCASSLDRAPGNTIYFGEGSWLTVV.

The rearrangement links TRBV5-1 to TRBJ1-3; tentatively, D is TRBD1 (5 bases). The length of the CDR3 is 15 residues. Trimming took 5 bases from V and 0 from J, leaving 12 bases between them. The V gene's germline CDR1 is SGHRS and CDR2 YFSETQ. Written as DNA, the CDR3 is TGCGCCAGCAGAGAAACAGGTGGCTCTGGAAACACCATATATTTT. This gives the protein CASRETGGSGNTIYF.

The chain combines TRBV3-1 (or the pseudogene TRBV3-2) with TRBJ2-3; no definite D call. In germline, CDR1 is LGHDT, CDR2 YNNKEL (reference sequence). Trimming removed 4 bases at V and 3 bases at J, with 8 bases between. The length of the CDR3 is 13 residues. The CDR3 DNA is TGTGCCAGCAGCCCCAAGACAACAGATACGCAGTATTTT. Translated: CASSPKTTDTQYF.

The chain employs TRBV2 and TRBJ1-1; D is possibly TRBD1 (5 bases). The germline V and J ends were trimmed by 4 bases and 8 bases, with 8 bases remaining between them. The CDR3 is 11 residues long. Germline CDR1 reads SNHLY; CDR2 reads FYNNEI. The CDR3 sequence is CASSGDSEAFF. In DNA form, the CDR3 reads TGTGCCAGCAGTGGTGACAGCGAAGCTTTCTTT.

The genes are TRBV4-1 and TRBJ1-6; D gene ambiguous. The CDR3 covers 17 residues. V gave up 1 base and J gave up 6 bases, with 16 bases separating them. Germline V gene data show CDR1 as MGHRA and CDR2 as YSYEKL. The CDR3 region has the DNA TGCGCCAGCAGCCAAGGAGGGTTGCCCAACAGTAATTCACCCCTCCACTTT. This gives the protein CASSQGGLPNSNSPLHF.

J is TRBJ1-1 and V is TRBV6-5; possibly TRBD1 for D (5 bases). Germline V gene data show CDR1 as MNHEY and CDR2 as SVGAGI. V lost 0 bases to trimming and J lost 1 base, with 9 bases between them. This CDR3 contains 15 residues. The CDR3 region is CASSYSSRANTEAFF. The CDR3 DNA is TGTGCCAGCAGTTACTCGAGCAGGGCGAACACTGAAGCTTTCTTT.

The CDR3 spells CASSEDSSGGYSYEQYF. The CDR3 nucleotides read TGTGCCAGCAGTGAAGATAGTAGCGGGGGGTACTCCTACGAGCAGTACTTC. The chain is built from TRBV6-1 and TRBJ2-7; 10 bases map to TRBD2. The CDR3 totals 17 residues. Germline lookup yields CDR1 MNHNS and CDR2 SASEGT. V gave up 1 base and J gave up 0 bases; unmatched junction bases: 6.

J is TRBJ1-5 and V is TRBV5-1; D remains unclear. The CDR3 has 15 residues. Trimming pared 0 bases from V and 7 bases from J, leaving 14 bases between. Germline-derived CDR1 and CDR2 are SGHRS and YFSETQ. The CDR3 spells CASSLGGESWQPQHF. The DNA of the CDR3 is TGCGCCAGCAGCTTGGGCGGGGAATCGTGGCAGCCCCAGCATTTT.

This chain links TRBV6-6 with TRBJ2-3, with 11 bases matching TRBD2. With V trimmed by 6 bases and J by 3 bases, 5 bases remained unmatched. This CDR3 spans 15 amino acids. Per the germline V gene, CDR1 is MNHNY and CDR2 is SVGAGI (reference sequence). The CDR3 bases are TGTGCCAGCAGGCTACTAGCGGGGGAAACAGATACGCAGTATTTT. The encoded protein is CASRLLAGETDTQYF.

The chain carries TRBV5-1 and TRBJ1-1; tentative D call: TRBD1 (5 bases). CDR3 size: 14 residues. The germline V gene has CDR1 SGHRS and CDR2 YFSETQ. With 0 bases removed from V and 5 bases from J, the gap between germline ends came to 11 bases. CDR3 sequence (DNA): TGCGCCAGCAGCTTGGAAGGGGATCGAACTGAAGCTTTCTTT. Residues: CASSLEGDRTEAFF.

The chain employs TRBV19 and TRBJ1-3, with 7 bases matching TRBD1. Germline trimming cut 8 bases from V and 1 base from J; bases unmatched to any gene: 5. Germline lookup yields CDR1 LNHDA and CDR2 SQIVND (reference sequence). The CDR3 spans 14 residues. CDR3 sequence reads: CASATGLSGNTIYF. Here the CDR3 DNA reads TGTGCCAGTGCGACAGGGCTATCTGGAAACACCATATATTTT.